This T cell receptor beta chain was documented in a study of regulatory T cells in long-lasting Graves disease. Time point indicated: newly diagnosed GD, antithyroid drugs for less than 3 months. The TCR library was prepared using RNA isolated from PBMCs. Sequencing libraries for TCR beta were prepared with iRepertoire HTBI primers and Arm-PCR of CDR3 regions. Each CDR3 protein is one row after TCRdb ran MiXCR on the multiplex PCR reads. The sample contains more than 400,000 distinct CDR3 sequences, about a sixth of which appear only once. The V end lost 3 bases, the J end lost 7 bases, and 13 bases lay between the germline ends. The germline CDR1 and CDR2 sequences are DFQATT and SNEGSKA (reference sequence). The CDR3 loop spans 12 amino acids. Study-wide results and caveats: Accuracy was perhaps lowered by the small sample size. The study found TRBV28, TRBJ1-2 and TRBJ2-5 favored in persistent disease.

With respect to this clonotype: What it binds is not known.

These records were also assigned to another study, of T cells in Graves' hyperthyroidism and ophthalmopathy. That report notes: Newly diagnosed hyperthyroidism, duration under 2 months, in patients aged 18 to 65.

This clonotype was obtained from a man in his forties with Graves disease. The gene calls are TRBV20-1 and TRBJ2-7; D could derive from TRBD1 or TRBD2 (5 bases each). This material consisted of peripheral blood mononuclear cells (PBMCs), taken at new diagnosis, from a patient treated with antithyroid drugs. CDR3 sequence (DNA): TGCAGTGCTAGGGTGGGACCTAGGGAGCAGTACTTC. Protein: CSARVGPREQYF.